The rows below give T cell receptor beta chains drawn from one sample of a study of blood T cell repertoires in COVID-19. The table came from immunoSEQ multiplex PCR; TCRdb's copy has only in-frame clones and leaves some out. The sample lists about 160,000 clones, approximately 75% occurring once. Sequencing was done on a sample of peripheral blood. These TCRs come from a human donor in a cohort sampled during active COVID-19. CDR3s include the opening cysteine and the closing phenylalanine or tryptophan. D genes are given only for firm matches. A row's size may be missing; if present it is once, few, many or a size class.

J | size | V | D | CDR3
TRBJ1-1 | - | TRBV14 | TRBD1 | CASSLKGATEAFF
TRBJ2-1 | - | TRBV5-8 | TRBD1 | CASSWDRDGYNEQFF
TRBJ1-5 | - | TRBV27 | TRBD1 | CASSFKAPGGRSNQPQHF
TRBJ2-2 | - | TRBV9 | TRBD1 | CASSAPGTGAIGELFF
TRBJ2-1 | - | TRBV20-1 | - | CSASPEGLDEQFF
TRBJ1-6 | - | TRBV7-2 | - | CASSPQTGLNSPLHF
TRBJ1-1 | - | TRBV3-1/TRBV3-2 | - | CASSPLGGRNTEAFF
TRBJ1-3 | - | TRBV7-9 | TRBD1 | CASSLTTGAGNTIYF
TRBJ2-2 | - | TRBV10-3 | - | CAIRGVGDTGELFF
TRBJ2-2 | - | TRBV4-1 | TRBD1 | CASSQGTGGFNTGELFF
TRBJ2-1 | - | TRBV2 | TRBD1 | CASSRDSLNEQFF
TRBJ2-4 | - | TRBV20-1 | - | CSASPGTGIQYF
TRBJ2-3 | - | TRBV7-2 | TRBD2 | CASSPGGLAGGATDTQYF
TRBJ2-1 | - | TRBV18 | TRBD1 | CASSLQGLQFF
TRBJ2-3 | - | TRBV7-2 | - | CASSLLMPGDTQYF
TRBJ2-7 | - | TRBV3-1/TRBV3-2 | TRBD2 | CASSQQGGWYF
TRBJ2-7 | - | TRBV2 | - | CASSGRGSSYEQYF
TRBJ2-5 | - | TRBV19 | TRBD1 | CASSPGGRTGQETQYF
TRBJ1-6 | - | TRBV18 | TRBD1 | CASSPGQGAFSPLHF
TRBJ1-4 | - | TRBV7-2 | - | CASSPTDGTLGGKLFF
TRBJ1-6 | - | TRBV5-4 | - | CASSLSAGQGSPLHF
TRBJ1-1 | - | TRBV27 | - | CASSLQGNTEAFF
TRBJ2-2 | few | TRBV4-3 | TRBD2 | CASSREGGAGGTGELFF
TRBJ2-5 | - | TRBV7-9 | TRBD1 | CASNPPTTPTGVVETQYF
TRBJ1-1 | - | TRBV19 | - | CATNRGRNTEAFF
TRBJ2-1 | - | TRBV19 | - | CASSDNRAYNEQFF
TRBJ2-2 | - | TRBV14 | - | CASSQARGSVPGELFF
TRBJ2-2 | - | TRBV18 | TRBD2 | CASSPNRGGIVDTGELFF
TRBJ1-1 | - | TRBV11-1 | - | CASSPRSMNTEAFF
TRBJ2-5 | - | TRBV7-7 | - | CASSKRDFLETQYF
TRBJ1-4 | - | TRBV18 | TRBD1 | CASSPPQGAREKLFF
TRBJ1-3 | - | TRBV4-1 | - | CASSLGPSGNTIYF
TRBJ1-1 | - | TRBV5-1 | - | CASSLTRVLNTEAFF
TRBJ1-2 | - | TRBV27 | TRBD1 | CASTWDSNNYGYTF
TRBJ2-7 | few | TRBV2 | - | CASSREEIEQYF
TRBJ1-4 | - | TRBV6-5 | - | CASSYSTRPEKLFF
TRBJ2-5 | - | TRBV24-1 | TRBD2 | CATSSAGGPRETQYF
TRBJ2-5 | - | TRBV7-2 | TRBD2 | CASSYSGTSLETQYF
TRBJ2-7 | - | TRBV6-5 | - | CASSYTVSYEQYF
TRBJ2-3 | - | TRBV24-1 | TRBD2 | CATSDPAEGAGGTDTQYF
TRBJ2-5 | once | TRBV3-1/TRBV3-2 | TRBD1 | CASSQVDRPGETQYF
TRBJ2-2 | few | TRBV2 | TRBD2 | CASRVGGAGTGELFF
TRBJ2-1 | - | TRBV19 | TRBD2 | CASSIHAGGSYNEQFF
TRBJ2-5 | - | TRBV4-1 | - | CASSQPTGHGETQYF
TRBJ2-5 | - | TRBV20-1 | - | CSASALAGGILRETQYF